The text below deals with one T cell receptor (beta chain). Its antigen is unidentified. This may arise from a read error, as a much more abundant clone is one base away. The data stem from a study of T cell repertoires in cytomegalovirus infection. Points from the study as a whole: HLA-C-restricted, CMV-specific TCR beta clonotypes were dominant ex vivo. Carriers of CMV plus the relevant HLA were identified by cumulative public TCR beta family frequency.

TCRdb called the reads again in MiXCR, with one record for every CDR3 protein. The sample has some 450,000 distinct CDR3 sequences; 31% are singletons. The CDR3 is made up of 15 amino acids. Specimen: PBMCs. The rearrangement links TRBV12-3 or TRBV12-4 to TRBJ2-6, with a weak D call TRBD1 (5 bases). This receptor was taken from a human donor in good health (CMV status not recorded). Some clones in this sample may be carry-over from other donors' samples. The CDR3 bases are TGTGCCAGCAGTCACAGTAACTCTGGGGCCAACGTCCAGACTTTC. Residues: CASSHSNSGANVQTF.